This TCR beta chain derives from a study of blood T cells in healthy people across ages. Study-wide findings and caveats: As age increased, TCR beta diversity per million T cells fell in a roughly linear fashion. Donor CMV status, an unknown factor, possibly confounded changes in expanded clonotypes.

Primed by a sample-barcoded 5' primer and a J-beta primer mix, a second PCR proceeded for about 7 to 11 cycles. Each cDNA molecule, via a template-switch adaptor with 12 random nucleotides, was tagged. Paired-end reads containing CDR3 totaled no fewer than 2.5 million for each sample. TCRdb re-called the 5' RACE reads with MiXCR, one entry per CDR3 protein. Here the sample spans about 770,000 distinct CDR3 sequences, roughly 44% being singletons. From germline, CDR1 is MNHEY and CDR2 SMNVEV (reference sequence). The CDR3 length is 16 residues. The ends lost 6 bases at V and 1 base at J; junction bases unmatched: 9. Of note for this clonotype: The antigen is not known.

The V call is TRBV27, the J call TRBJ2-7; 10 positions agree with TRBD2. The sequence derives from a man aged 55 to 70 in good health. Sequenced sample: blood. In nucleotides, the CDR3 is TGTGCCAGCAGGGAGATAGCGGGGGGAAAATCCTACGAGCAGTACTTC. Translated: CASREIAGGKSYEQYF.